This TCR beta chain was found in a study of cytomegalovirus exposure and HLA in healthy donors. Trimming removed 1 base at V and 10 bases at J, with 14 bases between. CDR1 SEHNR and CDR2 FQNEAQ come from the germline V gene (reference sequence). This CDR3 spans 14 amino acids. Both 60 Vbeta primers and 13 Jbeta primers went into the PCR. Assay: immunoSEQ multiplex PCR; the TCRdb copy retains only in-frame clones and omits some. The data show about 120,000 clones, with approximately 79% seen just once and 2.1% held by the top ten. The source is a young man in good health and CMV-seronegative. The chain uses TRBV7-9 and TRBJ2-1; TRBD1 is a possible D gene (5 bases). Sequences were obtained from PBMCs. CDR3 in DNA: TGTGCCAGCAGCTTAGACAGGCTTTCCGGGGAGCAGTTCTTC. Its translation: CASSLDRLSGEQFF. Complete variable domain (other parts from reference TRBV7-9 and TRBJ2-1): DTGVSQNPRHKITKRGQNVTFRCDPISEHNRLYWYRQTLGQGPEFLTYFQNEAQLEKSRLLSDRFSAERPKGSFSTLEIQRTEQGDSAMYLCASSLDRLSGEQFFGPGTRLTVL.